This T cell receptor (beta chain) originates from a study of blood T cell repertoires in COVID-19. Clones were read by immunoSEQ multiplex PCR, and TCRdb kept only the in-frame ones, dropping some. The table lists more than 85,000 clones, 80% to 90% of them singletons. The Seattle patients, enrolled during active infection, were followed longitudinally. The CDR3 spans 16 residues. J gave up 2 bases and V 2 bases, and 6 bases lay outside the gene matches. Germline lookup yields CDR1 MNHEY and CDR2 SVGAGI. This receptor was obtained from a human donor with COVID-19, enrolled during active disease. The donor label of this sample is uncertain. The genes are TRBV6-5 and TRBJ2-3; TRBD2 agrees at 8 bases. The source material was peripheral blood. Here the CDR3 DNA reads TGTGCCAGCAGTTACGTGCGGGGGGCTAACACAGATACGCAGTATTTT. Amino acids: CASSYVRGANTDTQYF.